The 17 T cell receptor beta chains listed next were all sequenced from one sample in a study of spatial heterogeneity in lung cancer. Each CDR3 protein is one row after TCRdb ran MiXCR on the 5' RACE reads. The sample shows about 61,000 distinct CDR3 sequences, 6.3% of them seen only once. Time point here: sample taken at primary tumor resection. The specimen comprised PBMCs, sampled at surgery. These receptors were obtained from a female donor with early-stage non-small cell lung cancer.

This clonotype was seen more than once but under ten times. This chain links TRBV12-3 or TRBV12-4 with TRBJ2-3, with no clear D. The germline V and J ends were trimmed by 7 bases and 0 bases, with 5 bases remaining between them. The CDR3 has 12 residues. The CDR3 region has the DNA TGTGCCAGCAAAGGTAGCACAGATACGCAGTATTTT. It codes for CASKGSTDTQYF.

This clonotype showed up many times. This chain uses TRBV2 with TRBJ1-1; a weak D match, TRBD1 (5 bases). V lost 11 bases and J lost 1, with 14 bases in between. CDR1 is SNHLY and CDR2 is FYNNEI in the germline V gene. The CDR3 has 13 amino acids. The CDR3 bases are TGTGCCTGCACCGGAGGGGAGAACACTGAAGCTTTCTTT. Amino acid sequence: CACTGGENTEAFF.

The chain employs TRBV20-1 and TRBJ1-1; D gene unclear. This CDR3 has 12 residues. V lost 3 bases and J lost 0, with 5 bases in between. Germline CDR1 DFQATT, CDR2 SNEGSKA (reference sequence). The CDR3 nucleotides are TGCAGTGCTAGGGGTATGAACACTGAAGCTTTCTTT. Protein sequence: CSARGMNTEAFF.

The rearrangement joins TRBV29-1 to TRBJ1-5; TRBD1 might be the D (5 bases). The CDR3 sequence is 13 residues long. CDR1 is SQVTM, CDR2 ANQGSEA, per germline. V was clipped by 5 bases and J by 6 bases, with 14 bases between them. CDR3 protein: CSVRGQPRQPQHF. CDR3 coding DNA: TGCAGCGTTCGAGGACAACCTCGTCAGCCCCAGCATTTT.

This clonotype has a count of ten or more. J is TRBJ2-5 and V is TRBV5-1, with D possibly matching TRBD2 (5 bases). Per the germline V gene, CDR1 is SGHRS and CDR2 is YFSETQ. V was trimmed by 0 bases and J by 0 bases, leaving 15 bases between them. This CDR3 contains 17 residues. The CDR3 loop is CASSLGLRGQDQETQYF. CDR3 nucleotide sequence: TGCGCCAGCAGCTTGGGGCTTCGAGGGCAGGACCAAGAGACCCAGTACTTC.

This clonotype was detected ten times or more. The CDR3 reads CASTLLAGNEQFF. The CDR3 DNA sequence: TGTGCCAGCACCCTCTTAGCGGGGAATGAGCAGTTCTTC. V is TRBV7-3 and J is TRBJ2-1; 8 nucleotides agree with TRBD2. Germline-derived CDR1 and CDR2 are SGHTA and FQGTGA. The CDR3 sequence is 13 residues long. V shed 7 bases and J 7 bases; nucleotides not matched to a gene: 6.

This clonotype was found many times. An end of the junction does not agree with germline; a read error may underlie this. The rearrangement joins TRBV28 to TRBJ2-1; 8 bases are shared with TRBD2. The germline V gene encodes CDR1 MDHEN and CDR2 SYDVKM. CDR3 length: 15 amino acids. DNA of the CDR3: TGTGCCAGCAGCTTATCGGGCGGGGGGAGCAATGAGCAGTTCTTC. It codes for CASSLSGGGSNEQFF.

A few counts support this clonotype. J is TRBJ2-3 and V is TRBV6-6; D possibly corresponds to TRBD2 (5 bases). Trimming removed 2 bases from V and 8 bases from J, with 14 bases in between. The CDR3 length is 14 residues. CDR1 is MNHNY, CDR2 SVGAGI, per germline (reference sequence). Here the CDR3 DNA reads TGTGCCAGCAGTTACGTGTCTGGACTGGGTACGCAGTATTTT. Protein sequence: CASSYVSGLGTQYF.

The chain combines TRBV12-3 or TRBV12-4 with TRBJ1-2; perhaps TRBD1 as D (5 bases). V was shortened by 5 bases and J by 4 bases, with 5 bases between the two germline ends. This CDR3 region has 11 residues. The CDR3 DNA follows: TGTGCCAGCAGTGACAGCTATGGCTACACCTTC. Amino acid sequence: CASSDSYGYTF.

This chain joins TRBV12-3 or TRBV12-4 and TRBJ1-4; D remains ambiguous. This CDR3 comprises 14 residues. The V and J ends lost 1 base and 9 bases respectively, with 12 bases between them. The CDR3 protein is CASSLGDGLKKLFF. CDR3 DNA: TGTGCCAGCAGTTTAGGTGACGGGCTGAAAAAACTGTTTTTT.

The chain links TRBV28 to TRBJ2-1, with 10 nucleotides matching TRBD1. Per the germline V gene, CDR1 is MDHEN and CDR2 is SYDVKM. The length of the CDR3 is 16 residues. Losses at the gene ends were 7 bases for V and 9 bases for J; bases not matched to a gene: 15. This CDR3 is CASKSGTGDGRAEQFF. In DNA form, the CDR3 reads TGTGCCAGCAAATCCGGGACAGGGGACGGGAGGGCTGAGCAGTTCTTC. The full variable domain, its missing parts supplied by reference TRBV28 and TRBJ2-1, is DVKVTQSSRYLVKRTGEKVFLECVQDMDHENMFWYRQDPGLGLRLIYFSYDVKMKEKGDIPEGYSVSREKKERFSLILESASTNQTSMYLCASKSGTGDGRAEQFFGPGTRLTVL.

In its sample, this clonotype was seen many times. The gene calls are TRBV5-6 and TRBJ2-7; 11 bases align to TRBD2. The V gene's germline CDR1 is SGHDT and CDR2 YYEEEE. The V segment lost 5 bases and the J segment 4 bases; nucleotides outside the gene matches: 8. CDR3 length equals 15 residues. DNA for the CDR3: TGTGCCAGCAGACGACTGACTAGCGGGATATACGAGCAGTACTTC. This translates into CASRRLTSGIYEQYF. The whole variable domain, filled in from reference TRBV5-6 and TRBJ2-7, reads DAGVTQSPTHLIKTRGQQVTLRCSPKSGHDTVSWYQQALGQGPQFIFQYYEEEERQRGNFPDRFSGHQFPNYSSELNVNALLLGDSALYLCASRRLTSGIYEQYFGPGTRLTVT.

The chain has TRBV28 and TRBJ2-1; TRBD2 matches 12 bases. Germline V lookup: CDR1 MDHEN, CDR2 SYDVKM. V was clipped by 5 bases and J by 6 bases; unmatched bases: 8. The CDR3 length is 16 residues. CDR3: CASSPARLAGVNEQFF. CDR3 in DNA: TGTGCCAGCAGTCCAGCCCGACTAGCGGGAGTCAATGAGCAGTTCTTC.

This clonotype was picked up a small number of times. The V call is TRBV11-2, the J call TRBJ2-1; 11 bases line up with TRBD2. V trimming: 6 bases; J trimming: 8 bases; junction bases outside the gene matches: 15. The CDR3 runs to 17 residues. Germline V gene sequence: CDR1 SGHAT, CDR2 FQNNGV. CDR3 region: CASSFLLAGVGSDEQFF. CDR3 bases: TGTGCCAGCAGTTTCCTACTAGCGGGAGTGGGTAGCGATGAGCAGTTCTTC.

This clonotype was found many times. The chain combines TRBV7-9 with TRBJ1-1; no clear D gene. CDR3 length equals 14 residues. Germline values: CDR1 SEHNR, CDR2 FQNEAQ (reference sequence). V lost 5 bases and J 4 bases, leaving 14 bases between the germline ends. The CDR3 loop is CASSPLGVGTEAFF. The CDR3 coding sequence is TGTGCCAGCAGCCCTCTCGGGGTTGGCACTGAAGCTTTCTTT.

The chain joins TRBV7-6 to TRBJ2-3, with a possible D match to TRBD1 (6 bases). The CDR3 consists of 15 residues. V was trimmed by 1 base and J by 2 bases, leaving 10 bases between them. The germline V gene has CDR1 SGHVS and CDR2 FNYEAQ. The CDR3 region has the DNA TGTGCCAGCAGCTTAGTGACAGGAGCCACAGATACGCAGTATTTT. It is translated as CASSLVTGATDTQYF. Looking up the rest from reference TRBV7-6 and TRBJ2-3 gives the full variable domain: GAGVSQSPRYKVTKRGQDVALRCDPISGHVSLYWYRQALGQGPEFLTYFNYEAQQDKSGLPNDRFSAERPEGSISTLTIQRTEQRDSAMYRCASSLVTGATDTQYFGPGTRLTVL.

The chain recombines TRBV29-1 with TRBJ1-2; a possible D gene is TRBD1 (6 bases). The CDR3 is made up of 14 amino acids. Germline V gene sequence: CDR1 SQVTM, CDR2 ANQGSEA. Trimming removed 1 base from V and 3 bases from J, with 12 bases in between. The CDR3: CSVEAGARDYGYTF. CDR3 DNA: TGCAGCGTTGAAGCGGGGGCGCGGGACTATGGCTACACCTTC.